These 24 T cell receptor beta chains were all obtained from the same sample, sequenced in a study of CD8 T cells in ankylosing spondylitis. TCRdb passed the 5' RACE reads through MiXCR, listing each CDR3 protein once. The data show 150,000 to 200,000 distinct CDR3 sequences, 30% to 35% seen once. What was sequenced was synovial fluid, either unsorted or a sorted T cell fraction (not recorded which). The receptors originated from a male donor with ankylosing spondylitis.

Only a few counts were recorded for this clonotype. The chain employs TRBV20-1 and TRBJ2-5; 8 bases map to TRBD2. J was trimmed by 4 bases and V by 8 bases; bases with no gene match: 12. This CDR3 region has 14 residues. In germline, CDR1 is DFQATT, CDR2 SNEGSKA (reference sequence). The chain's CDR3 is CSSRLALGVETQYF. CDR3 DNA sequence: TGCAGTTCAAGACTAGCGTTGGGGGTAGAGACCCAGTACTTC.

This clonotype is a singleton in its sample. The chain is built from TRBV12-3 or TRBV12-4 and TRBJ2-1; D is perhaps TRBD2 (6 bases). The CDR3 has 18 amino acids. The ends were cut back, 4 bases at V and 3 bases at J, with 22 bases in the middle. The CDR3 is CASSSERLAYYNYNEQFF. CDR3 DNA: TGTGCCAGCAGTTCCGAGAGGCTAGCGTATTATAACTACAATGAGCAGTTCTTC.

This clonotype was observed at least ten times. The chain uses TRBV6-2 or TRBV6-3 and TRBJ2-1; TRBD1 might be the D (5 bases). CDR1 is MNHEY and CDR2 is SVGEGT in the germline V gene. CDR3 length equals 15 residues. V was cut by 8 bases and J by 0 bases, with 14 bases left in between. The CDR3 loop reads CASALGLSSYNEQFF. The CDR3 DNA is TGTGCCAGCGCGTTGGGGCTGTCCTCCTACAATGAGCAGTTCTTC.

The chain couples TRBV6-2 or TRBV6-3 to TRBJ2-7; D uncertain. This CDR3 spans 12 amino acids. Germline CDR1 MNHEY, CDR2 SVGEGT. Trimming stripped 0 bases from V and 6 bases from J, with 6 bases between. This CDR3 is CASSYSVGEQYF. DNA for the CDR3: TGTGCCAGCAGTTACTCGGTGGGCGAGCAGTACTTC.

J is TRBJ2-3 and V is TRBV7-3, with no clear D. CDR1 is SGHTA, CDR2 FQGTGA, per germline. This CDR3 comprises 14 residues. Trimming left V 2 bases short and J 3 bases short, with 9 bases between. The CDR3 spells CASSLGRVTDTQYF. In nucleotides, the CDR3 is TGTGCCAGCAGCTTAGGCCGTGTAACAGATACGCAGTATTTT. The full variable domain, with the rest looked up from reference TRBV7-3 and TRBJ2-3, is GAGVSQTPSNKVTEKGKYVELRCDPISGHTALYWYRQSLGQGPEFLIYFQGTGAADDSGLPNDRFFAVRPEGSVSTLKIQRTERGDSAVYLCASSLGRVTDTQYFGPGTRLTVL.

This rearrangement joins TRBV6-5 to TRBJ2-1, with a possible D match to TRBD2 (6 bases). V lost 3 bases, J lost 10 bases, and 10 bases lay in between. The CDR3 has 12 amino acids. Germline CDR1 MNHEY, CDR2 SVGAGI. The CDR3 DNA reads TGTGCCAGCAGTTATGGGGCGGGGGAGCAGTTCTTC. Encoded protein: CASSYGAGEQFF.

This chain uses TRBV12-3 or TRBV12-4 with TRBJ2-7; 8 positions agree with TRBD1. The CDR3 sequence is 13 residues long. Losses at the gene ends were 6 bases for V and 6 bases for J; bases not matched to a gene: 7. CDR3 nucleotides: TGTGCCAGCAGACAACAGGGGGAAGCCGAGCAGTACTTC. Translating it yields CASRQQGEAEQYF.

The chain combines TRBV5-1 with TRBJ2-7, with TRBD1 matching over 8 bases. Germline CDR1 reads SGHRS; CDR2 reads YFSETQ. This CDR3 region has 14 residues. V lost 4 bases, J lost 3 bases, and 6 bases stayed unmatched. Here the CDR3 DNA reads TGCGCCAGCAGCCCCGGGACAGGACACTACGAGCAGTACTTC. Encoded protein: CASSPGTGHYEQYF.

The V and J genes are TRBV21-1 and TRBJ2-7; TRBD2 is taken as the D call from the table, unchecked against the DNA. TRBV21-1 is given as a pseudogene. The CDR3 has 16 residues. The chain's CDR3 is CATLSPGTAYTYEQYF. CDR3 nucleotides: TGTGCCACCCTTAGCCCCGGGACCGCTTATACCTACGAGCAGTACTTC.

The chain recombines TRBV7-8 with TRBJ1-1; D gene unclear. With 5 bases removed from V and 1 base from J, the gap between germline ends came to 11 bases. Germline loops: CDR1 SGHVS, CDR2 FQNEAQ. The CDR3 runs to 14 residues. The CDR3 loop is CASSPARGNTEAFF. DNA of the CDR3: TGTGCCAGCAGCCCGGCTCGAGGGAACACTGAAGCTTTCTTT.

This clonotype was picked up many times. The chain carries TRBV5-4 and TRBJ2-2; possibly TRBD1 for D (6 bases). CDR1 and CDR2 from the germline V gene are SGHNT and YYREEE (reference sequence). The CDR3 has 16 amino acids. Trimming removed 3 bases from V and 3 bases from J, with 15 bases in between. CDR3 sequence (DNA): TGTGCCAGCAGCTCAAGGGCAGGGGCGGACACCGGGGAGCTGTTTTTT. The encoded protein is CASSSRAGADTGELFF. Full variable domain (missing parts from reference TRBV5-4 and TRBJ2-2): ETGVTQSPTHLIKTRGQQVTLRCSSQSGHNTVSWYQQALGQGPQFIFQYYREEENGRGNFPPRFSGLQFPNYSSELNVNALELDDSALYLCASSSRAGADTGELFFGEGSRLTVL.

The rearrangement links TRBV29-1 to TRBJ2-1; D is possibly TRBD2 (5 bases). Germline V gene data show CDR1 as SQVTM and CDR2 as ANQGSEA. V lost 0 bases, J lost 12 bases, and 12 bases lay in between. The CDR3 runs to 12 residues. As DNA, the CDR3 is TGCAGCGTTGAAGATTTCGAGAGGGCGCAGTTCTTC. Its protein is CSVEDFERAQFF.

Turning to this clonotype: The junction differs from germline at one of its ends, possibly a read error. The chain combines TRBV7-9 with TRBJ1-2; D is uncertain. Germline V gene data show CDR1 as SEHNR and CDR2 as FQNEAQ (reference sequence). This CDR3 contains 15 residues. The CDR3 coding sequence is TGTGCCAGCACCTTATCAGGCGGAGTAACGGCGGGCTACACCTTC. It translates to CASTLSGGVTAGYTF.

The chain uses TRBV20-1 and TRBJ1-2, with D possibly being TRBD1 (6 bases). V was cut by 3 bases and J by 5 bases, with 13 bases left in between. CDR1 and CDR2 from the germline V gene are DFQATT and SNEGSKA (reference sequence). The CDR3 is made up of 13 amino acids. The CDR3 is CSARRDIYYGYTF. The CDR3 DNA sequence: TGCAGTGCTAGGCGGGACATCTATTATGGCTACACCTTC.

The DNA of the CDR3 is TGTGCCAGCAGCTTAGTGTTGGAGTCCCGCAATGAGCAGTTCTTC. Its translation is CASSLVLESRNEQFF. The V and J genes are TRBV7-2 and TRBJ2-1, with unresolved D. V lost 1 base, J lost 6 bases, and 13 bases lay in between. Germline lookup yields CDR1 SGHTA and CDR2 FQGNSA. There are 15 residues in the CDR3.

This clonotype came up a few times. This chain connects TRBV10-2 to TRBJ1-2; perhaps TRBD1 as D (6 bases). Trimming left V 1 base short and J 4 bases short, with 7 bases between. This CDR3 spans 13 amino acids. Germline CDR1 reads WSHSY; CDR2 reads SAAADI. The DNA of the CDR3 is TGCGCCAGCAGTGAGTTCAGGGGCTATGGCTACACCTTC. This codes for CASSEFRGYGYTF.

The V and J genes are TRBV28 and TRBJ1-5; a weak D match, TRBD1 (6 bases). This CDR3 has 18 residues. Germline loops: CDR1 MDHEN, CDR2 SYDVKM. Trimming left V 10 bases short and J 1 base short, with 26 bases between. CDR3 in DNA: TGTGCCATCTGTTTTTGGGTCGGGGGCGCGGGGAGCAATCAGCCCCAGCATTTT. As protein: CAICFWVGGAGSNQPQHF.

The J gene is TRBJ2-7, the V gene TRBV7-2; D is possibly TRBD1 (6 bases). Germline V gives CDR1 SGHTA, CDR2 FQGNSA. Trimming pared 1 base from V and 3 bases from J, leaving 13 bases between. The CDR3 contains 15 residues. In nucleotides, the CDR3 is TGTGCCAGCAGCTTAGGGGCAGGGGCGGGCTACGAGCAGTACTTC. It encodes CASSLGAGAGYEQYF.

Many counts were recorded for this clonotype. The chain joins TRBV11-2 to TRBJ2-1; D is perhaps TRBD1 or TRBD2 (5 bases each). V shed 1 base and J shed 10 bases, with 23 bases lying between them. The CDR3 sequence is 17 residues long. Germline lookup yields CDR1 SGHAT and CDR2 FQNNGV. The CDR3 protein is CASSLVTSRDRRGEQFF. The CDR3 DNA sequence: TGTGCCAGCAGCTTAGTGACTTCCAGGGATAGAAGAGGGGAGCAGTTCTTC.

This clonotype occurred a few times. This sequence joins TRBV28 and TRBJ1-5; possible D gene TRBD1, 5 bases. This CDR3 contains 18 residues. Between the trimmed V and J ends, which lost 5 bases and 5 bases, there was a span of 25 bases. CDR1 and CDR2 from the germline V gene are MDHEN and SYDVKM. The CDR3 DNA reads as TGTGCCAGCAGTGCTAACCCGCGGGGGAGCGGGTGGGATCAGCCCCAGCATTTT. It yields the protein CASSANPRGSGWDQPQHF.

This clonotype was recorded at least ten times. The chain combines TRBV4-2 with TRBJ2-3; D is undetermined. The length of the CDR3 is 17 residues. Germline V CDR1 and CDR2: LGHNA, YNFKEQ. Trimming shortened V by 0 bases and J by 4 bases, and 17 bases separated the two germline ends. The CDR3 region is CASSQDWSVKGSDTQYF. The CDR3 DNA reads TGTGCCAGCAGCCAAGATTGGAGCGTGAAAGGGTCAGATACGCAGTATTTT.

This clonotype came up a few times. J is TRBJ2-2 and V is TRBV29-1, with 8 bases matching TRBD1. The CDR3 is 15 residues long. The germline V gene encodes CDR1 SQVTM and CDR2 ANQGSEA. V shed 6 bases, J shed 1 base, and the junction held 7 bases outside the gene matches. The CDR3 DNA sequence: TGCAGCGTGGGTCAGGACAGGGTGAACACCGGGGAGCTGTTTTTT. The encoded protein is CSVGQDRVNTGELFF.

V is TRBV7-2 and J is TRBJ1-5; perhaps TRBD1 as D (5 bases). This CDR3 region has 16 residues. Germline CDR1 and CDR2: SGHTA and FQGNSA. The V and J ends lost 6 bases and 5 bases respectively, with 20 bases between them. The CDR3 DNA reads as TGTGCCAGCAGTCCTCAGGTAGGGGCGGGGGATCAGCCCCAGCATTTT. This encodes CASSPQVGAGDQPQHF.

The sample holds a few counts of this clonotype. The gene calls are TRBV7-2 and TRBJ1-5; D is possibly TRBD1 (6 bases). V gave up 5 bases and J gave up 6 bases, with 11 bases separating them. This CDR3 is 13 amino acids long. Germline V CDR1 and CDR2: SGHTA, FQGNSA. The CDR3 here is CASSVQGAQPQHF. In nucleotides, the CDR3 is TGTGCCAGCAGCGTACAGGGTGCTCAGCCCCAGCATTTT.